This TCR beta chain emerged from a study of T-cell memory formation after mild COVID-19. General study points: Cross-reactive memory seemingly joined, as some responding clones were found in pre-infection memory. There was a balanced CD4/CD8 profile in clones contracting day 15 to 85, and later expanders leaned CD4+.

The length of the CDR3 is 14 residues. Germline-derived CDR1 and CDR2 are SGHTA and FQGNSA. The trim removed 4 bases at V and 8 bases at J, leaving 5 bases unmatched. cDNA libraries for TCR alpha and TCR beta, carrying sample barcodes and UMIs, came from 5'RACE with constant-segment primers. TCRdb reprocessed the 5' RACE reads with MiXCR, giving one entry per CDR3 protein. The sample has about 560,000 distinct CDR3 sequences, roughly a fifth seen once; the top ten hold around 9.2%. This clonotype was seen more than once but under ten times. The antigen is not known. Sequencing input: PBMCs or a T cell subset sorted from them (not recorded which). The receptor was isolated from an adult woman who had mild COVID-19 (a few samples of this study predate the infection). Cell type and time point are not known. V is TRBV7-2 and J is TRBJ1-1; 12 bases are a match to TRBD1. CDR3 protein: CASSWGTGGAEAFF. In DNA, the CDR3 is TGTGCCAGCAGCTGGGGGACAGGGGGCGCGGAAGCTTTCTTT.